This T cell receptor beta chain is from a study of OX40 agonist ivuxolimab in advanced cancers. Background on the whole study: Ivuxolimab was an agonistic, fully human IgG2 monoclonal antibody directed against OX40 (CD134), a costimulatory receptor. Three dose-escalation patients achieved partial responses, one with hepatocellular carcinoma and two with cutaneous melanoma. The paper covers the monotherapy dose-escalation part of the phase I ivuxolimab trial, which included N ≈ 57 patients. The dose-escalation cohort was 82.7% male with a mean age of approximately 60 years, ranging from roughly 20 to 80. The purpose of peripheral TCRbeta sequencing was to test whether ivuxolimab changed TCR sequence diversity and led to clonal T-cell expansion. Of the approximately 54 patients in dose escalation, approximately 20 had hepatocellular carcinoma, about 15 had melanoma, 9 had renal cell carcinoma and 9 had head and neck cancer. Intravenous ivuxolimab was administered to patients every 2 weeks at six dose levels: 0.01, 0.1, 0.3, 1.5, 3 and 10 mg/kg. Prior anti-PD-1, anti-PD-L1 or anti-CTLA-4 therapy was permitted, and checkpoint inhibitors had been received by around 40% of dose-escalation patients. Study-level results and caveats: Clonal expansion of both CD4+ and CD8+ blood T cells was observed from baseline to week 6 at doses 0.1 to 3.0 mg/kg. Low levels of normalized T-cell clonal expansion were also shown by some nonresponding patients. Partial responders in the 0.1-3.0 mg/kg groups had among the lowest normalized peripheral clonal expansion, especially among CD8+ T cells. After ivuxolimab, CD8+ T cells had more expanded clones than CD4+ T cells on average. Which antigens the clonally expanded peripheral T cells were specific for was not determined.

To sequence the TCRbeta CDR3 region, genomic DNA was isolated from the sorted cells. TCRbeta CDR3 regions were sequenced using the immunoSEQ Assay. TCRdb obtained this table from immuneACCESS and retained in-frame rearrangements with V and J assigned. These tables miss some clones; where compared with another copy, unresolved V genes account for less than half of the shortfall, and the remainder is unexplained. The sample has around 62,000 clones on record, 80% to 90% of them singletons. The ten largest clones add up to approximately 13% of the sample. CDR3 length: 20 amino acids, cysteine to phenylalanine. This entry keeps only the CDR3 DNA: 60 bases, framed from base 1. V lost 4 bases and J lost 5 bases, and the count of bases not matched to a germline gene is 19. CDR1 MNHNS and CDR2 SASEGT are derived from the germline V gene. Comments on this clone: The specificity of this receptor is unknown. No much larger clone is present one base from it, and per-base qualities are unavailable.

Patients with a history of autoimmune disease or receiving systemic immunosuppression were excluded from the trial. In every dose cohort, peripheral blood was drawn for TCR sequencing at baseline, cycle 4 day 1, and cycle 7 day 1. The samples were drawn from a first-in-human, open-label, multicenter phase I dose-escalation trial of ivuxolimab. Adults with locally advanced or metastatic head and neck squamous cell, hepatocellular, melanoma or renal cell carcinoma were enrolled in the trial. CD4+ and CD8+ T cells were sorted separately from peripheral blood before TCR sequencing. The sample here was CD4+ or CD8+ T cells sorted from blood, taken in a trial of the OX40 agonist ivuxolimab. This sequence uses TRBV6-1 and TRBJ2-7; 14 bases in between match TRBD2. The clonotype comes from an adult with an advanced solid tumor such as melanoma, head and neck, liver or kidney cancer. The base sequence is TGTGCCAGCAGTGCACTAAACCCCGGGACTAGCGGGAGACTATACCACGAGCAGTACTTC. It translates as CASSALNPGTSGRLYHEQYF.